This T cell receptor (beta chain) was sequenced in a study of sequential checkpoint blockade in melanoma. Across the whole study: 85 to 95 pretreatment tumor DNA samples were TCRβ immunosequenced.

Treatment: randomized to nivolumab then ipilimumab (arm A) or the reverse (arm B). The CDR3 is 15 amino acids. The ends were cut back, 7 bases at V and 2 bases at J, with 15 bases in the middle. Germline V gene sequence: CDR1 MNHGY, CDR2 SAAAGT. This clone was recorded a few times. This table comes from immunoSEQ multiplex PCR, and its TCRdb copy is limited to in-frame clones, with some not included. The sample lists around 13,000 clones, 25% to 30% occurring once. This chain links TRBV6-8 with TRBJ2-1; no firm D call. This TCR derives from a human donor with melanoma. The sample here was tumor tissue (inferred from file names), taken from a patient given nivolumab and ipilimumab in sequence. The CDR3, as DNA: TGTGCCAGCACCCCAGTCGGCAAGACCTACAATGAGCAGTTCTTC. Translated, it gives CASTPVGKTYNEQFF.